This record concerns one TCR beta chain sequence. The antigen remains unidentified. Before any sequencing was done, the ViraFEST assay used viral peptide pools to expand antigen-specific CD4+ T cells. CD4+ T cell isolation took place after 10 days of culture. Prior SARS-CoV-2 infection was absent in the vaccine recipients, as shown by negative nucleocapsid antibodies. The entry originates in a study of vaccination effects on CD4 cells after COVID-19. Assay used: immunoSEQ multiplex PCR; TCRdb lists only in-frame clones, some missing. This table has 30,000 to 45,000 clones, less than 70% appearing once. CDR3 length: 11 amino acids. V was clipped by 5 bases and J by 1 base, with 3 bases between them. Germline assignment: CDR1 KGHSH and CDR2 LQKENI.

The chain uses TRBV18 and TRBJ2-7, with no clear D. Sequenced material: CD4+ T cells from PBMCs cultured with HCoV-OC43 spike peptides, taken before COVID-19 vaccination. Subset in this sample: HCoV-OC43 spike overlapping peptide pool stimulation. The origin of this receptor is a human donor who received a COVID-19 vaccine. CDR3 in amino acids: CASSSSYEQYF. The CDR3 nucleotides read TGTGCCAGCTCATCGTCCTACGAGCAGTACTTC. Combining the CDR3 with reference TRBV18 and TRBJ2-7 gives the whole variable domain NAGVMQNPRHLVRRRGQEARLRCSPMKGHSHVYWYRQLPEEGLKFMVYLQKENIIDESGMPKERFSAEFPKEGPSILRIQQVVRGDSAAYFCASSSSYEQYFGPGTRLTVT.